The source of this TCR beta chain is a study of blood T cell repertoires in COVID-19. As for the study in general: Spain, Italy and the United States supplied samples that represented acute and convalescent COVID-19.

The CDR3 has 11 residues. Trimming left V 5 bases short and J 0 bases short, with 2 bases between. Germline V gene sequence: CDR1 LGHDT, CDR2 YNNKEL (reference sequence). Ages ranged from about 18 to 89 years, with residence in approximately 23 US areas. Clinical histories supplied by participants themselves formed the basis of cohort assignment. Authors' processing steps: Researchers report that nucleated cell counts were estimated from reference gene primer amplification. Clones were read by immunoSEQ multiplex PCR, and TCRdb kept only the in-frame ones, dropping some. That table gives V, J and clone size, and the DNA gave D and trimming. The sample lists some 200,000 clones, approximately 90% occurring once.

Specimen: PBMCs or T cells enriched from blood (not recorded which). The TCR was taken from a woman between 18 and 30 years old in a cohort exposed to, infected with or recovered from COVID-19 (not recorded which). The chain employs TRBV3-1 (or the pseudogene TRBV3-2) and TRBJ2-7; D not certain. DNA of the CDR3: TGTGCCAGCAGCTACTCCTACGAGCAGTACTTC. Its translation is CASSYSYEQYF.